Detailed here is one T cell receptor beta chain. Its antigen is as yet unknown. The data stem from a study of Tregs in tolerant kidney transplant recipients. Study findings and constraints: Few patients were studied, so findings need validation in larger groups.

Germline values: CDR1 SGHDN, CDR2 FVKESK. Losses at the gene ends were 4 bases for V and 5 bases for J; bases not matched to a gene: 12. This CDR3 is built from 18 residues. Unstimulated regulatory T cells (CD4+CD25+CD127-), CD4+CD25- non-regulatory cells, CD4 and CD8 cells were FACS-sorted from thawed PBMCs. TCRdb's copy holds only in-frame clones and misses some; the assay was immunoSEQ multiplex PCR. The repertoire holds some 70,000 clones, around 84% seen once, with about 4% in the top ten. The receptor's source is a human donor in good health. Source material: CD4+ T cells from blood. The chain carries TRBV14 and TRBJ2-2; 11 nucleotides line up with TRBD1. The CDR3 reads CASSLQGQGAPLTGELFF. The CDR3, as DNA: TGTGCCAGCAGCCTCCAAGGACAGGGGGCTCCGTTAACCGGGGAGCTGTTTTTT.